A selection of T cell receptor beta chains follows, all from one sample in a study of identical twins. TCRdb called the 5' RACE reads again in MiXCR, with one record for every CDR3 protein. This table has 690,000 or so distinct CDR3 sequences, 8.6% appearing once. This sample also belongs to another study, concerning yellow fever vaccine responses in identical twins.

The specimen sequenced was PBMCs. The receptors originated from a woman aged 18 to 35 in good health. Both conserved end residues are part of each CDR3. Fields, in order: CDR3 DNA, CDR3 protein, J gene, D gene, V gene, clone size. A D gene is named only where the DNA matches it firmly. The size entry is marked missing in some rows and otherwise reads once, few, many or a size class.

CDR3 DNA: TGTGCCAGCAGCCGCGCGGGGGCCTCCCAGTATTTT
CDR3 protein: CASSRAGASQYF
J gene: TRBJ2-3
D gene: -
V gene: TRBV11-2
clone size: -

CDR3 DNA: TGCGCCAGCAGCTATACAACGGGGATCCAAGAGACCCAGTACTTC
CDR3 protein: CASSYTTGIQETQYF
J gene: TRBJ2-5
D gene: -
V gene: TRBV5-1
clone size: -

CDR3 DNA: TGTGCCAGCAGTTTAGACAGGGATCACACAGATACGCAGTATTTT
CDR3 protein: CASSLDRDHTDTQYF
J gene: TRBJ2-3
D gene: TRBD1
V gene: TRBV27
clone size: few

CDR3 DNA: TGTGCCAGCAGTGGGGCGGGGCCTAATGAGCAGTTCTTC
CDR3 protein: CASSGAGPNEQFF
J gene: TRBJ2-1
D gene: -
V gene: TRBV2
clone size: many

CDR3 DNA: TGTGCCACTAACGCGGGAAGGACGGCGAAGTACTTC
CDR3 protein: CATNAGRTAKYF
J gene: TRBJ2-5
D gene: -
V gene: TRBV27
clone size: many

CDR3 DNA: TGTGCCAGCAGCGATTCTTCCCCCGGGACCATCTCCTACAATGAGCAGTTCTTC
CDR3 protein: CASSDSSPGTISYNEQFF
J gene: TRBJ2-1
D gene: -
V gene: TRBV11-1
clone size: few

CDR3 DNA: TGTGCCAGCAGTTTTCTCTTGGGCAGCCCTGAAGCTTTCTTT
CDR3 protein: CASSFLLGSPEAFF
J gene: TRBJ1-1
D gene: -
V gene: TRBV27
clone size: few

CDR3 DNA: TGTGCCATCCGAGTTCCCAAACTGGGAGACAGAACTAGCACAGATACGCAGTATTTT
CDR3 protein: CAIRVPKLGDRTSTDTQYF
J gene: TRBJ2-3
D gene: -
V gene: TRBV10-3
clone size: -

CDR3 DNA: TGTGCCAGCAGTTTCCAGGGGCCACAGTTGGATGAGCAGTTCTTC
CDR3 protein: CASSFQGPQLDEQFF
J gene: TRBJ2-1
D gene: -
V gene: TRBV28
clone size: few

CDR3 DNA: TGTGCCAGCCAATCCAACAGGGGGTCGGAAGAAGAAAAACTGTTTTTT
CDR3 protein: CASQSNRGSEEEKLFF
J gene: TRBJ1-4
D gene: TRBD1
V gene: TRBV28
clone size: few

CDR3 DNA: TGCGCCAGCAGCCCGTCCGGGACAGGGATCAATGAGCAGTTCTTC
CDR3 protein: CASSPSGTGINEQFF
J gene: TRBJ2-1
D gene: TRBD1
V gene: TRBV10-2
clone size: -

CDR3 DNA: TGTGCCAGCTCGCTTACGCCAGATACGCAGTATTTT
CDR3 protein: CASSLTPDTQYF
J gene: TRBJ2-3
D gene: -
V gene: TRBV18
clone size: many

CDR3 DNA: TGTGCCAGCAACGCTTATCCCTACGAGCAGTACTTC
CDR3 protein: CASNAYPYEQYF
J gene: TRBJ2-7
D gene: -
V gene: TRBV28
clone size: -

CDR3 DNA: TGTGCCAGCAGACTCGGGGATACGCAGTATTTT
CDR3 protein: CASRLGDTQYF
J gene: TRBJ2-3
D gene: -
V gene: TRBV27
clone size: many

CDR3 DNA: TGTGCCAGCGGCGGGGGGACTAGCGCCTACAATGAGCAGTTCTTC
CDR3 protein: CASGGGTSAYNEQFF
J gene: TRBJ2-1
D gene: TRBD2
V gene: TRBV7-9
clone size: -

CDR3 DNA: TGTGCCAGCAGCAGACTAGCGGGAGCAGATACGCAGTATTTT
CDR3 protein: CASSRLAGADTQYF
J gene: TRBJ2-3
D gene: TRBD2
V gene: TRBV12-3/TRBV12-4
clone size: many

CDR3 DNA: TGCGCCAGCAGCCAAGTAGAGGCAGGGAACAGAGAGCAGTACTTC
CDR3 protein: CASSQVEAGNREQYF
J gene: TRBJ2-7
D gene: -
V gene: TRBV4-1
clone size: -

CDR3 DNA: TGTGCCATCAGTGAGGGCGGCTACACAGATACGCAGTATTTT
CDR3 protein: CAISEGGYTDTQYF
J gene: TRBJ2-3
D gene: -
V gene: TRBV10-3
clone size: few

CDR3 DNA: TGCAGTGCTAGAGATGAAGGGACTCCCCGGAGCTCCTACAATGAGCAGTTCTTC
CDR3 protein: CSARDEGTPRSSYNEQFF
J gene: TRBJ2-1
D gene: -
V gene: TRBV20-1
clone size: once

CDR3 DNA: TGTGCCAGCAGCCAAGTTGATAGTGAGTGGACTGAAGCTTTCTTT
CDR3 protein: CASSQVDSEWTEAFF
J gene: TRBJ1-1
D gene: -
V gene: TRBV4-2
clone size: few

CDR3 DNA: TGTGCCATCAGACCGGGACAGGGAACAGATACGCAGTATTTT
CDR3 protein: CAIRPGQGTDTQYF
J gene: TRBJ2-3
D gene: TRBD1
V gene: TRBV10-3
clone size: many

CDR3 DNA: TGTGCCAGCAACCCTAGGACGGACTCGGGCTCCTACAATGAGCAGTTCTTC
CDR3 protein: CASNPRTDSGSYNEQFF
J gene: TRBJ2-1
D gene: -
V gene: TRBV7-9
clone size: many

CDR3 DNA: TGTGCCAGCAGTTTTTTACCGCGGGGATACAATGAGCAGTTCTTC
CDR3 protein: CASSFLPRGYNEQFF
J gene: TRBJ2-1
D gene: -
V gene: TRBV27
clone size: many

CDR3 DNA: TGCGCCAGCAGCCAAGATTCGGGCGGACAGGGTCTAGAGGAGCAGTACTTC
CDR3 protein: CASSQDSGGQGLEEQYF
J gene: TRBJ2-7
D gene: TRBD1
V gene: TRBV4-3
clone size: -

CDR3 DNA: TGTGCCACCAGCAGCCGCACAGGGGGCACTGAAGCTTTCTTT
CDR3 protein: CATSSRTGGTEAFF
J gene: TRBJ1-1
D gene: TRBD1
V gene: TRBV15
clone size: many

CDR3 DNA: TGCGCCAGCAGGGGGGACAGTACCACTGAAGCTTTCTTT
CDR3 protein: CASRGDSTTEAFF
J gene: TRBJ1-1
D gene: TRBD1
V gene: TRBV5-1
clone size: few

CDR3 DNA: TGTGCCAGCAGTTCCCGGACAGGGAAGAAAGAGACCCAGTACTTC
CDR3 protein: CASSSRTGKKETQYF
J gene: TRBJ2-5
D gene: TRBD1
V gene: TRBV28
clone size: -

CDR3 DNA: TGTGCCAGCAGTGGATCCCGCCTCGGTACGCAGTATTTT
CDR3 protein: CASSGSRLGTQYF
J gene: TRBJ2-3
D gene: -
V gene: TRBV2
clone size: few

CDR3 DNA: TGTGCCAGCAGCTTCGCACGGGGAGGGATCACCGGGGAGCTGTTTTTT
CDR3 protein: CASSFARGGITGELFF
J gene: TRBJ2-2
D gene: TRBD2
V gene: TRBV7-3
clone size: -

CDR3 DNA: TGTGCCAGCAGCCCGGGTGGGACAGGGGCCCATGAGCAGTTCTTC
CDR3 protein: CASSPGGTGAHEQFF
J gene: TRBJ2-1
D gene: TRBD1
V gene: TRBV12-3/TRBV12-4
clone size: many

CDR3 DNA: TGTGCCAGCAGCTTAATAGTTGGCCCCGGTGAGCAGTTCTTC
CDR3 protein: CASSLIVGPGEQFF
J gene: TRBJ2-1
D gene: -
V gene: TRBV7-8
clone size: -

CDR3 DNA: TGCAGTGCTTCGTACGGTGATACGCAGTATTTT
CDR3 protein: CSASYGDTQYF
J gene: TRBJ2-3
D gene: -
V gene: TRBV20-1
clone size: -

CDR3 DNA: TGTGCCAGCAGCTTGGGTTACAGAGCGGATACGCAGTATTTT
CDR3 protein: CASSLGYRADTQYF
J gene: TRBJ2-3
D gene: -
V gene: TRBV5-5
clone size: -

CDR3 DNA: TGTGCCATCAGTGAGTCCGGGACAGGGGACTACGAGCAGTACTTC
CDR3 protein: CAISESGTGDYEQYF
J gene: TRBJ2-7
D gene: TRBD1
V gene: TRBV10-3
clone size: few

CDR3 DNA: TGTGCCAGCAGAGAGGGACTAGCGGTTGGACTAGCCAAAAACATTCAGTACTTC
CDR3 protein: CASREGLAVGLAKNIQYF
J gene: TRBJ2-4
D gene: TRBD2
V gene: TRBV5-6
clone size: few

CDR3 DNA: TGTGCCAGTAGTGTAGCCGGGACAGGGTCCAATGAGCAGTTCTTC
CDR3 protein: CASSVAGTGSNEQFF
J gene: TRBJ2-1
D gene: TRBD1
V gene: TRBV19
clone size: -

CDR3 DNA: TGTGCCAGCAGCCACGATAGACCGGGACTAGCGGGAGGGGTCTACGAGCAGTACTTC
CDR3 protein: CASSHDRPGLAGGVYEQYF
J gene: TRBJ2-7
D gene: TRBD2
V gene: TRBV7-6
clone size: few

CDR3 DNA: TGTGCCAGCAGTTTAGTTAGACAGGGAGAAGCTTTCTTT
CDR3 protein: CASSLVRQGEAFF
J gene: TRBJ1-1
D gene: TRBD1
V gene: TRBV12-3/TRBV12-4
clone size: few

CDR3 DNA: TGTGCCAGTACCTTTTGGGTGGGTGGATCCTACGAGCAGTACTTC
CDR3 protein: CASTFWVGGSYEQYF
J gene: TRBJ2-7
D gene: -
V gene: TRBV7-2
clone size: -

CDR3 DNA: TGTGCCAGCAGTAATAGCGGGGGGCCGTACAATGAGCAGTTCTTC
CDR3 protein: CASSNSGGPYNEQFF
J gene: TRBJ2-1
D gene: TRBD2
V gene: TRBV6-1
clone size: -

CDR3 DNA: TGTGCCTGGTCGACAGGGGGTTACGAGCAGTACTTC
CDR3 protein: CAWSTGGYEQYF
J gene: TRBJ2-7
D gene: TRBD1
V gene: TRBV30
clone size: few

CDR3 DNA: TGTGCCAGCAGCGTAGACGAGGGGATGAACACTGAAGCTTTCTTT
CDR3 protein: CASSVDEGMNTEAFF
J gene: TRBJ1-1
D gene: -
V gene: TRBV9
clone size: -

CDR3 DNA: TGTGCCAGCAGTCCCCGCCAGGGTGATTATGGCACTGAAGCTTTCTTT
CDR3 protein: CASSPRQGDYGTEAFF
J gene: TRBJ1-1
D gene: -
V gene: TRBV12-3/TRBV12-4
clone size: few